This T cell receptor beta chain was documented in a study of blood T cell repertoires in COVID-19. This clone was counted only a few times. This CDR3 comprises 13 residues. V was trimmed by 5 bases and J by 6 bases, leaving 13 bases between them. From germline, CDR1 is SGHVS and CDR2 FNYEAQ. Method: immunoSEQ multiplex PCR; TCRdb's copy keeps in-frame clones and lacks some. In the table there are around 110,000 clones, 60% to 85% of which are singletons. The chain employs TRBV7-6 and TRBJ1-2; D may be TRBD1 (6 bases). The sequenced material came from peripheral blood. This sequence was found in a man aged 80 or over with COVID-19, enrolled during active disease. CDR3 DNA: TGTGCCAGCAGCCCGGGGGGCTACAATGGCTACACCTTC. Its translation is CASSPGGYNGYTF.